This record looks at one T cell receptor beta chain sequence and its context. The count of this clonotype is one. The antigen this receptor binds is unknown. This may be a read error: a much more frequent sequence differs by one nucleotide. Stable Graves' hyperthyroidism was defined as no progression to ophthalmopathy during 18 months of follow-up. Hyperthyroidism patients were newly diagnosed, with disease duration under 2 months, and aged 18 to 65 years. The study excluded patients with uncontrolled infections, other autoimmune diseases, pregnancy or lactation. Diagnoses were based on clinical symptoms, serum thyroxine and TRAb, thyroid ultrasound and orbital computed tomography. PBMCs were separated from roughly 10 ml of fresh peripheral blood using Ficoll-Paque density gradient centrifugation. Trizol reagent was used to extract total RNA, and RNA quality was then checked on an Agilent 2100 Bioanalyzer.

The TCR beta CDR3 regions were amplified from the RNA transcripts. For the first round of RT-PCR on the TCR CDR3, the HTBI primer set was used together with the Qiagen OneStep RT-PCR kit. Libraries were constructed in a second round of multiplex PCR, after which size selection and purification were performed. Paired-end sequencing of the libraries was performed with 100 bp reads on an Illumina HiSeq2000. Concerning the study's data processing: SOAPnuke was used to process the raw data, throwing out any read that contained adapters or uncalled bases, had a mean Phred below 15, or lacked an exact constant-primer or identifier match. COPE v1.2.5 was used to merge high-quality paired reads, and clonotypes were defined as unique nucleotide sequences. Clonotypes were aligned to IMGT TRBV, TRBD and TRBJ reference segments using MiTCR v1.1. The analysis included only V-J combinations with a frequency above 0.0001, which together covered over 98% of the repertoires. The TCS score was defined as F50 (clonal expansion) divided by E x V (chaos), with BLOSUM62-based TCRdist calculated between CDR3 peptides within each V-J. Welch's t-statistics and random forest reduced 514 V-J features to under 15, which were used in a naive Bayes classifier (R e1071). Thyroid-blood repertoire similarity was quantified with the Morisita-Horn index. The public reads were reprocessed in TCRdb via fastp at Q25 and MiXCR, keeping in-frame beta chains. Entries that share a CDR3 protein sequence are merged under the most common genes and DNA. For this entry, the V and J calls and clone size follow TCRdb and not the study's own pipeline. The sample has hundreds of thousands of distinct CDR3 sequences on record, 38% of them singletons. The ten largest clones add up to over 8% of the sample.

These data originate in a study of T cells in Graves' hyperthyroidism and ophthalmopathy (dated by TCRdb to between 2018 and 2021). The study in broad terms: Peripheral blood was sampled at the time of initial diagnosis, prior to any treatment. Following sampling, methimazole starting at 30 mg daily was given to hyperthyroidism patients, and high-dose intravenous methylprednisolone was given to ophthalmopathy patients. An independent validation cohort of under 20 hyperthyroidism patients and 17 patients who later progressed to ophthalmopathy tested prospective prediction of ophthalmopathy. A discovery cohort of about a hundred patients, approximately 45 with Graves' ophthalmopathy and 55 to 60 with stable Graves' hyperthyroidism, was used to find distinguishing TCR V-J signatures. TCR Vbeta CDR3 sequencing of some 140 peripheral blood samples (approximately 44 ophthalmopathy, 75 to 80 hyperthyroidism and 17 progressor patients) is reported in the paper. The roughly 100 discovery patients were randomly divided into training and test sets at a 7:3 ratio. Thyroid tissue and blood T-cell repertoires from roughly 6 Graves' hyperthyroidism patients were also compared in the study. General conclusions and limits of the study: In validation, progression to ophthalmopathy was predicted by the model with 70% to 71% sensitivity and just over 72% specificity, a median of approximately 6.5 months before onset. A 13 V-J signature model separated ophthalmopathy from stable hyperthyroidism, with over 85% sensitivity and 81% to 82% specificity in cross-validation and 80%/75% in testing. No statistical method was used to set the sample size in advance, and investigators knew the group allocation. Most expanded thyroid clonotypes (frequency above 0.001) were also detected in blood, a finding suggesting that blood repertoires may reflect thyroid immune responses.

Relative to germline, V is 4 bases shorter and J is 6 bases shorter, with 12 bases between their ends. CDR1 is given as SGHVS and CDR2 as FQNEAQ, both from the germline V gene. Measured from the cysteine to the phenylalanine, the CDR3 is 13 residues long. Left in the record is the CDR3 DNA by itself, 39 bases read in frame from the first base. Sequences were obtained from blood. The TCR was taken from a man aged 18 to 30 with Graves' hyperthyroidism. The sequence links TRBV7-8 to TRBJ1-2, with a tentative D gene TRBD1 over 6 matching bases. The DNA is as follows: TGTGCCAGCAGCTCACAACAGGGCGATGGCTACACCTTC. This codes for CASSSQQGDGYTF.